This entry lists 17 T cell receptor beta chains sequenced from one sample in a study of blood T cell repertoires in COVID-19. Method: immunoSEQ multiplex PCR; TCRdb's copy keeps in-frame clones and lacks some. The repertoire consists of 470,000 or so clones, with around nine tenths occurring once and the leading ten covering over 1.5%. Sequenced sample: PBMCs or T cells enriched from blood (not recorded which). The receptor source for this set is a woman younger than 30 with acute COVID-19.

This sequence joins TRBV15 and TRBJ2-7; TRBD1 matches at 7 bases. Germline V gene lookup returns CDR1 LNHNV and CDR2 YYDKDF (reference sequence). CDR3 length equals 16 residues. Trimming at V came to 1 base and at J to 7 bases, leaving 13 bases not matched to a gene. CDR3 sequence: CATSRGQGVVGGEQYF. The CDR3 DNA sequence: TGTGCCACCAGCAGAGGACAGGGAGTTGTGGGTGGGGAGCAGTACTTC.

The V gene is TRBV19, the J gene TRBJ1-2; possibly TRBD1 for D (5 bases). The V end lost 3 bases, the J end lost 11 bases, and 13 bases lay between the germline ends. This CDR3 has 12 amino acids. From germline, CDR1 is LNHDA and CDR2 SQIVND (reference sequence). CDR3 residues: CASSIPAGRYTF. CDR3 sequence (DNA): TGTGCCAGTAGTATCCCGGCGGGGCGGTACACCTTC.

J is TRBJ2-3 and V is TRBV12-5; 9 nucleotides line up with TRBD1. Germline V gene sequence: CDR1 LGHNT, CDR2 FRNRAP. The V segment lost 5 bases and the J segment 5 bases; nucleotides outside the gene matches: 8. The CDR3 length is 15 residues. CDR3 bases: TGTGCTAGTGGTCCCACGGGACAGGGTGGAGATACGCAGTATTTT. The encoded protein is CASGPTGQGGDTQYF.

This rearrangement joins TRBV3-1 (or the pseudogene TRBV3-2) to TRBJ2-7, with 10 bases fitting TRBD1. J gave up 3 bases and V 1 base, and 9 bases lay outside the gene matches. Germline CDR1 is LGHDT and CDR2 is YNNKEL (reference sequence). CDR3 size: 17 residues. In DNA form, the CDR3 reads TGTGCCAGCAGCCAAGGTTTCCCAGACAGGGGGCACTACGAGCAGTACTTC. Residues: CASSQGFPDRGHYEQYF.

The CDR3, as DNA: TGTGCCAGCAGTTACCGACAGGGTTGGCGTACTGAAGCTTTCTTT. Its translation: CASSYRQGWRTEAFF. The rearrangement uses TRBV27 and TRBJ1-1; 7 bases align to TRBD1. With V trimmed by 4 bases and J by 5 bases, 10 bases remained unmatched. There are 15 residues in the CDR3. The germline gives CDR1 MNHEY, CDR2 SMNVEV (reference sequence).

The chain has TRBV11-2 and TRBJ2-7; TRBD1 agrees at 9 bases. The J segment lost 2 bases and the V segment lost 0 bases, leaving 14 bases of the junction unmatched. The germline gives CDR1 SGHAT, CDR2 FQNNGV. The CDR3 loop spans 19 amino acids. CDR3 sequence: CASSLDSTDPGQGPYEQYF. CDR3 sequence (DNA): TGTGCCAGCAGCTTAGACAGCACCGATCCGGGACAGGGACCCTACGAGCAGTACTTC.

The chain recombines TRBV12-3 or TRBV12-4 with TRBJ1-2, with D possibly TRBD1 on 5 matching bases. V was trimmed by 7 bases and J by 8 bases, leaving 14 bases between them. The CDR3 sequence is 12 residues long. The CDR3 sequence is CASTQQAAGYTF. The DNA for the CDR3 is TGTGCCAGCACCCAACAGGCGGCCGGCTACACCTTC.

The chain has TRBV4-1 and TRBJ2-1, with 11 bases lining up with TRBD2. CDR3 length: 18 amino acids. The trim removed 1 base at V and 3 bases at J, leaving 8 bases unmatched. Germline CDR1 and CDR2: MGHRA and YSYEKL. The CDR3 DNA sequence: TGCGCCAGCAGCCAAGGCCCTCTTCTAGCGGGGGGCTACAATGAGCAGTTCTTC. Translated, it gives CASSQGPLLAGGYNEQFF.

The V and J genes are TRBV24-1 and TRBJ2-7; tentatively, D is TRBD1 (6 bases). V was trimmed by 0 bases and J by 6 bases, leaving 8 bases between them. This CDR3 has 13 residues. Looked up from germline, CDR1 is KGHDR and CDR2 is SFDVKD. CDR3 residues: CATSDLTGREQYF. The CDR3 DNA reads as TGTGCCACCAGTGATTTGACAGGGCGCGAGCAGTACTTC.

The chain joins TRBV7-2 to TRBJ1-5, with D possibly being TRBD1 (5 bases). Germline V CDR1 and CDR2: SGHTA, FQGNSA. CDR3 length: 12 residues. The germline V and J ends were trimmed by 4 bases and 6 bases, with 7 bases remaining between them. The CDR3 region is CASSWGGQPQHF. CDR3 bases: TGTGCCAGCAGCTGGGGGGGTCAGCCCCAGCATTTT. Using reference TRBV7-2 and TRBJ1-5 for the parts outside the CDR3, the full variable domain is GAGVSQSPSNKVTEKGKDVELRCDPISGHTALYWYRQSLGQGLEFLIYFQGNSAPDKSGLPSDRFSAERTGGSVSTLTIQRTQQEDSAVYLCASSWGGQPQHFGDGTRLSIL.

This rearrangement joins TRBV29-1 to TRBJ2-1, with D unresolved. V was cut by 4 bases and J by 4 bases, with 11 bases left in between. Germline CDR1 reads SQVTM; CDR2 reads ANQGSEA. The CDR3 totals 13 residues. CDR3 protein: CSVGNPSYNEQFF. CDR3 DNA: TGCAGCGTTGGTAACCCTAGTTACAATGAGCAGTTCTTC.

This clone was picked up one time. The chain employs TRBV27 and TRBJ2-1; unclear D gene. V dropped 5 bases and J dropped 4 bases, with 9 bases sitting between them. The CDR3 contains 13 residues. Per germline, CDR1 MNHEY and CDR2 SMNVEV (reference sequence). The CDR3 nucleotides are TGTGCCAGCAGTACGACCGGGTACAATGAGCAGTTCTTC. Translation gives CASSTTGYNEQFF.

The count of this clone is one. V gene TRBV19 combines with J gene TRBJ1-4; no clear D. V lost 10 bases to trimming and J lost 7 bases, with 16 bases between them. This CDR3 is built from 13 residues. Germline assignment: CDR1 LNHDA and CDR2 SQIVND (reference sequence). This CDR3 reads CATAARAGEKLFF. The CDR3 bases are TGTGCCACCGCGGCGCGGGCTGGTGAAAAACTGTTTTTT.

This chain joins TRBV7-3 and TRBJ2-2; D might be TRBD2 (5 bases). The CDR3 spans 13 residues. The V and J ends lost 5 bases and 7 bases respectively, with 11 bases between them. Germline CDR1 SGHTA, CDR2 FQGTGA. The CDR3 loop is CASSPGYLGELFF. Written as DNA, the CDR3 is TGTGCCAGCAGCCCGGGGTACCTCGGGGAGCTGTTTTTT. The full variable domain, rest sourced from reference TRBV7-3 and TRBJ2-2, is GAGVSQTPSNKVTEKGKYVELRCDPISGHTALYWYRQSLGQGPEFLIYFQGTGAADDSGLPNDRFFAVRPEGSVSTLKIQRTERGDSAVYLCASSPGYLGELFFGEGSRLTVL.

This clone has a handful of counts. CDR3 in amino acids: CASSIYDRGDYGYTF. The CDR3 bases are TGTGCCAGCAGCATATACGACAGGGGGGACTATGGCTACACCTTC. The V and J genes are TRBV21-1 and TRBJ1-2; TRBD1 was called by the table and not checked on the DNA. TRBV21-1 counts as a pseudogene. This CDR3 is built from 15 residues.

This chain links TRBV29-1 with TRBJ2-7; 10 positions match TRBD2. V was clipped by 5 bases and J by 2 bases; unmatched bases: 9. CDR3 length equals 15 residues. CDR1 is SQVTM, CDR2 ANQGSEA, per germline. CDR3 nucleotide sequence: TGCAGCGTTCTAGCCGGAACTAGCGGGACCTACGAGCAGTACTTC. It specifies CSVLAGTSGTYEQYF.

This clone came up once. The gene calls are TRBV27 and TRBJ2-5, with a possible D match to TRBD1 (5 bases). Trimming pared 0 bases from V and 2 bases from J, leaving 10 bases between. Germline V gene lookup returns CDR1 MNHEY and CDR2 SMNVEV (reference sequence). The CDR3 is made up of 15 amino acids. The CDR3 DNA follows: TGTGCCAGCAGTTTATCTCCAGGGCAGCAAGAGACCCAGTACTTC. Encoded protein: CASSLSPGQQETQYF.